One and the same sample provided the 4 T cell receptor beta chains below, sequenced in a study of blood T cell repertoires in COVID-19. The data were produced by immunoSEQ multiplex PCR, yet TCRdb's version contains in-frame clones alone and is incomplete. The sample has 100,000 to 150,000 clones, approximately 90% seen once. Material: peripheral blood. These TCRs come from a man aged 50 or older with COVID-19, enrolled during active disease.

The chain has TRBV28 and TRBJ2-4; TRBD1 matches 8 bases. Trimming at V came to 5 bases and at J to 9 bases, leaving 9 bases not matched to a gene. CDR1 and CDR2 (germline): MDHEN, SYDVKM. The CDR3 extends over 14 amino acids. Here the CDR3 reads CASSPPPGQGIQYF. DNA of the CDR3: TGTGCCAGCAGTCCCCCGCCCGGACAGGGCATTCAGTACTTC.

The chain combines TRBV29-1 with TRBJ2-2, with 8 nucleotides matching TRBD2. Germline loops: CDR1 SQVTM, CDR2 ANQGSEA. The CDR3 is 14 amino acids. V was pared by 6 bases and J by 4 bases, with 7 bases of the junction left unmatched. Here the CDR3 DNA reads TGCAGCGTAGTTACTAGCGGTTCCACCGGGGAGCTGTTTTTT. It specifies CSVVTSGSTGELFF.

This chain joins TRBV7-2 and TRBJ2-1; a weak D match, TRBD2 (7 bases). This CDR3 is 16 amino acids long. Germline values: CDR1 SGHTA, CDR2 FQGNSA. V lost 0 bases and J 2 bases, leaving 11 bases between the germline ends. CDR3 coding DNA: TGTGCCAGCAGCTTAGCGGGGGGGCCGGCCTACAATGAGCAGTTCTTC. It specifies CASSLAGGPAYNEQFF. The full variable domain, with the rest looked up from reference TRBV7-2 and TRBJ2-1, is GAGVSQSPSNKVTEKGKDVELRCDPISGHTALYWYRQSLGQGLEFLIYFQGNSAPDKSGLPSDRFSAERTGGSVSTLTIQRTQQEDSAVYLCASSLAGGPAYNEQFFGPGTRLTVL.

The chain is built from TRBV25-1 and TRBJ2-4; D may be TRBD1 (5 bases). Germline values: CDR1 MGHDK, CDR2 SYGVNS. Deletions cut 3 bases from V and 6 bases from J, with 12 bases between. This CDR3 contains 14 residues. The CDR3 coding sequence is TGTGCCAGCAGTGACTGGGGCAGTGGAAACATTCAGTACTTC. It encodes CASSDWGSGNIQYF.